This TCR beta chain was retrieved from a study of blood T cells in healthy people across ages. Findings and limits, study-wide: Older age went with lower TCR beta diversity per million T cells, in a roughly linear way.

Germline V lookup: CDR1 MNHEY, CDR2 SVGAGI. The trim removed 0 bases at V and 5 bases at J, leaving 6 bases unmatched. The CDR3 sequence is 16 residues long. Drawing of peripheral blood yielded about 10 milliliters from each donor. This clonotype came up a few times. The target antigen is unknown. Then a second PCR, running about 7 to 11 cycles, was carried out with a sample-barcoded 5' primer and a J-beta primer mix. MiXCR was run by TCRdb on the 5' RACE reads, yielding one entry per CDR3 protein. The sample lists about 1.8 million distinct CDR3 sequences, about 49% occurring once. The sequenced material came from blood. This sequence was found in a woman between 35 and 50 years old in good health. The chain has TRBV6-5 and TRBJ2-1; 8 bases line up with TRBD2. The chain's CDR3 is CASSYSKASGHNEQFF. The CDR3 DNA follows: TGTGCCAGCAGTTACTCGAAGGCTAGCGGGCACAATGAGCAGTTCTTC.